The 3 T cell receptor beta chains listed next were all sequenced from one sample in a study of CD8 T cells in Susac syndrome. Random hexamers were used to reverse transcribe an amount of about 0.45 to 1 ug RNA. TCRdb re-analysed the immunoSEQ multiplex PCR reads in MiXCR, keeping a single row per CDR3 protein. This sample has 200,000 to 250,000 distinct CDR3 sequences; about 94% occur once, and the top ten carry roughly 0.13%. The sequenced material came from CD8+ T cells from PBMCs. These receptor sequences come from a human donor with multiple sclerosis.

The rearrangement uses TRBV5-6 and TRBJ1-1, with D hard to call. This CDR3 region has 12 residues. Deletions cut 0 bases from V and 11 bases from J, with 11 bases between. Germline CDR1 is SGHDT and CDR2 is YYEEEE. The CDR3: CASSLGRVQAFF. CDR3 sequence (DNA): TGTGCCAGCAGCTTGGGTAGGGTTCAGGCTTTCTTT.

This clonotype has only one observation. The chain carries TRBV13 and TRBJ2-3; TRBD2 is a possible D gene (7 bases). This CDR3 has 16 residues. Between the trimmed V and J ends, which lost 1 base and 1 base, there was a span of 12 bases. Germline V CDR1 and CDR2: PRHDT, FYEKMQ (reference sequence). The CDR3 region is CASSLVGGPGTDTQYF. The CDR3 region has the DNA TGTGCCAGCAGCTTAGTCGGGGGGCCTGGCACAGATACGCAGTATTTT.

The rearrangement uses TRBV25-1 and TRBJ2-5, with 7 bases aligning to TRBD2. The CDR3 totals 16 residues. Germline V lookup: CDR1 MGHDK, CDR2 SYGVNS. Trimming took 5 bases from V and 2 from J; bases not matched to a gene: 11. The CDR3 spells CASSPQDGGGQETQYF. The CDR3 nucleotides are TGTGCCAGCAGTCCCCAGGATGGGGGAGGGCAAGAGACCCAGTACTTC. Full variable domain (outside the CDR3, taken from reference TRBV25-1 and TRBJ2-5): EADIYQTPRYLVIGTGKKITLECSQTMGHDKMYWYQQDPGMELHLIHYSYGVNSTEKGDLSSESTVSRIRTEHFPLTLESARPSHTSQYLCASSPQDGGGQETQYFGPGTRLLVL.